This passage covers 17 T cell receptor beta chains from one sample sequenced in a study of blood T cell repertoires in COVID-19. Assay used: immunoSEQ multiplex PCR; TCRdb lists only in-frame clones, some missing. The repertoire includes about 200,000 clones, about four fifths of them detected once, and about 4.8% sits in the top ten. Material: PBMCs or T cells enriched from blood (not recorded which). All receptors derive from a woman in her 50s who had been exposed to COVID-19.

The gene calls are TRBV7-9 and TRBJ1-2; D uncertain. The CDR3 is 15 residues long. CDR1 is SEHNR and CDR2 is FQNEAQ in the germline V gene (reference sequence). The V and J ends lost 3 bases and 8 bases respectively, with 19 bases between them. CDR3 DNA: TGTGCCAGCAGCTTCAAAGTTAACAGCCCCCTGGGCTACACCTTC. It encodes CASSFKVNSPLGYTF. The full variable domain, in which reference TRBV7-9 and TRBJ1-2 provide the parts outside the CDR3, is DTGVSQNPRHKITKRGQNVTFRCDPISEHNRLYWYRQTLGQGPEFLTYFQNEAQLEKSRLLSDRFSAERPKGSFSTLEIQRTEQGDSAMYLCASSFKVNSPLGYTFGSGTRLTVV.

CDR3 DNA sequence: TGTGCCAGCAGCTTAGATAAGGCGGGCGGCTACACCTTC. It translates to CASSLDKAGGYTF. This chain uses TRBV11-2 with TRBJ1-2; D is ambiguous. The CDR3 totals 13 residues. V lost 0 bases to trimming and J lost 8 bases, with 10 bases between them. Germline CDR1 is SGHAT and CDR2 is FQNNGV.

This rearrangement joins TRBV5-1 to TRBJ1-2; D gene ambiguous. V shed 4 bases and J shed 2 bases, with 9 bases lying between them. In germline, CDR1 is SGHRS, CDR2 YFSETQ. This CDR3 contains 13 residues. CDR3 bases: TGCGCCAGCAGCCCCCCGGAGAACTATGGCTACACCTTC. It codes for CASSPPENYGYTF.

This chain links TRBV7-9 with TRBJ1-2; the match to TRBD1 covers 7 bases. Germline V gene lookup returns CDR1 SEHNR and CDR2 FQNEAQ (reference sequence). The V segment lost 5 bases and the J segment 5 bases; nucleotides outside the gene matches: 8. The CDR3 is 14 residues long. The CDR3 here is CASSGGGQYYGYTF. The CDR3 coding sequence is TGTGCCAGCAGCGGAGGGGGACAGTATTATGGCTACACCTTC.

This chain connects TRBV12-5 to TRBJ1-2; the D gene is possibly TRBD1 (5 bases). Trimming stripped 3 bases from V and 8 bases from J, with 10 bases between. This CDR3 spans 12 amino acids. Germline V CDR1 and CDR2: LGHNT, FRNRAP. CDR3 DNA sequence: TGTGCTAGTGGTTTAGGGGTAAAGGGCTACACCTTC. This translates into CASGLGVKGYTF.

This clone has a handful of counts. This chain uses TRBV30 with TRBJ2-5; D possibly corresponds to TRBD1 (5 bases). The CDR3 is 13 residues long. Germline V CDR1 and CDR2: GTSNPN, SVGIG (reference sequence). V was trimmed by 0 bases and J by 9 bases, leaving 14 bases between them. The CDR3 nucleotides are TGTGCCTGGAGTGTACGAGACCCACAGGCCCAGTACTTC. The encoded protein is CAWSVRDPQAQYF.

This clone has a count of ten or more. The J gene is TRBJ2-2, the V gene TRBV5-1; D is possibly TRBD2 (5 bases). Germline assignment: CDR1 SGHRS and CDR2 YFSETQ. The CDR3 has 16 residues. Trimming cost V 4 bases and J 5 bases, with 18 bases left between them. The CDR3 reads CASSPYTGPGTGELFF. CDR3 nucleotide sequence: TGCGCCAGCAGCCCTTACACCGGGCCGGGGACCGGGGAGCTGTTTTTT.

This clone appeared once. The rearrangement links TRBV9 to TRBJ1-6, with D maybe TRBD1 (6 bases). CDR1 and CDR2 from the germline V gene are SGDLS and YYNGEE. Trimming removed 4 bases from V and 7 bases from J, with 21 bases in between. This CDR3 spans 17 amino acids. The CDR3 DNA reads TGTGCCAGCAGCCCCGGGCGTGGGGCAGGGGAAAATTCACCCCTCCACTTT. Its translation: CASSPGRGAGENSPLHF. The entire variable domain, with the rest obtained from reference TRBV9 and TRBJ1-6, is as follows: DSGVTQTPKHLITATGQRVTLRCSPRSGDLSVYWYQQSLDQGLQFLIQYYNGEERAKGNILERFSAQQFPDLHSELNLSSLELGDSALYFCASSPGRGAGENSPLHFGNGTRLTVT.

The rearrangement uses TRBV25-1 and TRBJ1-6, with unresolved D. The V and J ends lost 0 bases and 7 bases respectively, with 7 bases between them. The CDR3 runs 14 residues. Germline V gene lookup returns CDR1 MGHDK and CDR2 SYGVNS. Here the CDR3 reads CASSEYRENSPLHF. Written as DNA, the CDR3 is TGTGCCAGCAGTGAATACCGGGAGAATTCACCCCTCCACTTT.

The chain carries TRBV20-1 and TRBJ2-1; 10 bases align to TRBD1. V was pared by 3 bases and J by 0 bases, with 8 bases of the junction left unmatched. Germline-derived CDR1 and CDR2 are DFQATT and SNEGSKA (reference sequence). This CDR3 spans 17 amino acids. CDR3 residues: CSASGTGAKSSYNEQFF. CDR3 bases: TGCAGTGCTAGTGGGACAGGGGCCAAGAGCTCCTACAATGAGCAGTTCTTC.

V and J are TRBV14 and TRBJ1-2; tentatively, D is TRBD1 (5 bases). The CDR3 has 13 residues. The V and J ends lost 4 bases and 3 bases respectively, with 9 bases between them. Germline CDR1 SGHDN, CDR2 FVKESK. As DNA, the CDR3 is TGTGCCAGCAGCCTATCAGGGTACTATGGCTACACCTTC. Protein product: CASSLSGYYGYTF.

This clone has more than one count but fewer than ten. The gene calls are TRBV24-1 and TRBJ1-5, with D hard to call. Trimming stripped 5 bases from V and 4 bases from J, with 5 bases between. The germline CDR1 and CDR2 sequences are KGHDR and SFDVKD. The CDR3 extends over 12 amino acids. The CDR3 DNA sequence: TGTGCCACCAGTGGCGGTAATCAGCCCCAGCATTTT. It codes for CATSGGNQPQHF.

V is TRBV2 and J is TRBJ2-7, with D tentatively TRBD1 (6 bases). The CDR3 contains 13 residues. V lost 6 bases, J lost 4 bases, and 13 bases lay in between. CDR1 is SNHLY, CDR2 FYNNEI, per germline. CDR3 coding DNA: TGTGCCAGCAGACAGGGAACAGGGTACGAGCAGTACTTC. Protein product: CASRQGTGYEQYF.

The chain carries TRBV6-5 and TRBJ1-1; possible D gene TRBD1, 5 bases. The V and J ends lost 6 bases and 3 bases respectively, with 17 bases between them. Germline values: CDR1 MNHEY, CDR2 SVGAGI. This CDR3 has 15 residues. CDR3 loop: CASRGFDSSHTEAFF. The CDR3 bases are TGTGCCAGCAGGGGGTTTGACAGCAGCCACACTGAAGCTTTCTTT.

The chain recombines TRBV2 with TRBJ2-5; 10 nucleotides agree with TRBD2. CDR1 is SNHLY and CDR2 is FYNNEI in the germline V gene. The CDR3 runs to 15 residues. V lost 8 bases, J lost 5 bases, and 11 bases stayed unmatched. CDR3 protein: CASRPSGGGGETQYF. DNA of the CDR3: TGTGCCAGCCGACCTAGCGGGGGCGGAGGGGAGACCCAGTACTTC.

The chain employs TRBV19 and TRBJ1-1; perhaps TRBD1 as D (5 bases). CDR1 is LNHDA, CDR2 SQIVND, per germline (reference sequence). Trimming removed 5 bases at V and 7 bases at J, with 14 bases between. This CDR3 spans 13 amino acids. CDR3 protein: CASSSTTAGEAFF. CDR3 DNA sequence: TGTGCCAGTAGTTCGACGACAGCCGGTGAAGCTTTCTTT. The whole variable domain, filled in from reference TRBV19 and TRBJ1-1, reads DGGITQSPKYLFRKEGQNVTLSCEQNLNHDAMYWYRQDPGQGLRLIYYSQIVNDFQKGDIAEGYSVSREKKESFPLTVTSAQKNPTAFYLCASSSTTAGEAFFGQGTRLTVV.

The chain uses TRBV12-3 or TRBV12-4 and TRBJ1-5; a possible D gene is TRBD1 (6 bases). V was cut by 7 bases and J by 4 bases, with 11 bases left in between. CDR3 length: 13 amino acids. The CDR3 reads CASTAGANQPQHF. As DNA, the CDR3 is TGTGCCAGCACGGCAGGGGCGAATCAGCCCCAGCATTTT.